This T cell receptor (beta chain) was sequenced for a study of blood T cell repertoires in COVID-19. Study-level information: Samples representing acute and convalescent COVID-19 were sourced from the United States, Italy and Spain. PBMCs, B-cell-depleted T cells, or T cells provided the cDNA or gDNA that made up the material.

The CDR3 sequence is 14 residues long. Deletions cut 8 bases from V and 2 bases from J, with 13 bases between. Germline CDR1 is SGDLS and CDR2 is YYNGEE. In the study's own analysis: Estimated nucleated cell counts came from reference gene primer amplification. Sequencing used immunoSEQ multiplex PCR; TCRdb keeps in-frame clones, though not all of them. Clone size and the V and J calls come from that table; the DNA yielded D and trimming. The sample has a few hundred thousand clones, 75% to 90% seen once. The source of this sequence is a man in his late teens or twenties with active or convalescent COVID-19. The rearrangement uses TRBV9 and TRBJ2-2; maybe TRBD1 (6 bases). The sequenced material came from peripheral blood. Here the CDR3 DNA reads TGTGCCAGTTCCGGGACACCAAACACCGGGGAGCTGTTTTTT. Amino acid sequence: CASSGTPNTGELFF.